Listed here is a single T cell receptor beta chain. Its cognate antigen has yet to be identified. No much larger clone is present one base from it, and per-base qualities are unavailable. TCRbeta CDR3 regions were amplified from genomic DNA by means of the immunoSEQ Assay, a bias-controlled multiplex PCR. Per the source publication's procedure: The number of nucleated cells in each sample was estimated by amplification of reference gene primers within the assay. Sequence reads were collapsed and filtered to measure the absolute abundance of every unique TCRbeta CDR3 rearrangement. For each sample, productive Simpson clonality was calculated as the square root of Simpson's diversity index over productive rearrangements. The table comes from immuneACCESS by way of TCRdb, which keeps in-frame sequences with V and J called. Part of the clones is missing from these tables; in studies checked, under half for an unresolved V gene and the rest for unknown reasons. The V and J calls and clone size were taken over from that table, and D and trimming were inferred from the DNA. The sample profile shows 40,000 or so clones; around 86% of them were found once. The ten most abundant clones make up about 4.8% of the sample.

The CDR3 sequence holds 21 residues, the cysteine and phenylalanine included. Of all the DNA, just the CDR3 is kept, 63 bases in frame from base 1. At the junction V is shortened by 0 bases and J by 6 bases, with 32 bases in between. For CDR1 and CDR2, the germline V gene lists SGHRS and YFSETQ. The entry originates in a study of blood T cell repertoires in COVID-19 (dated by TCRdb to between 2020 and 2021). With regard to the full study: Samples from collaborators originated in the United States, Italy and Spain and spanned both the acute and convalescent phases of COVID-19. Samples came from the ongoing ImmuneRACE study (first 160 participants) plus 1,254 subjects from 6 global collaborators. Where available, HLA class I and class II types were taken from metadata supplied by the sample provider and were not determined by assay-based typing. The sample metadata nearly always contained a de-identified subject ID, COVID-19 status, age in years and sex. The material from the prospective study consisted of cDNA or gDNA derived from T cells, B-cell-depleted T cells, or PBMCs. Subjects who had been exposed to COVID-19, were actively infected with it, or had recovered from it provided the deeply sampled blood TCRbeta repertoires that made up the dataset. A freely available public database, intended as a resource for researchers studying the immune response to SARS-CoV-2, is where the repertoires were released.

Study-wide conclusions, independent of this receptor: How much clinical and demographic metadata was included differed by source and by participant, and the metadata was provided uncurated.

The collaborating institutions used their own protocols to collect whole blood in K2EDTA tubes. Collaborator samples were shipped for TCRbeta analysis as frozen whole blood, isolated PBMCs, or DNA extracted from either sample type. The sequence came from a man aged 35-49 years with active COVID-19. The V gene is TRBV5-1 and the J gene is TRBJ2-3; TRBD1 could be the D gene, as 6 bases match. The sequencing input was peripheral blood. The CDR3 region: CASSLEPPGQRTAKPSDTQYF. The DNA is TGCGCCAGCAGCTTGGAACCCCCAGGACAGAGAACAGCCAAGCCCTCGGATACGCAGTATTTT.